Listed below are T cell receptor beta chains from one sample, sequenced in a study of cytomegalovirus exposure and HLA in healthy donors. Some clones are missing from TCRdb's copy, which holds only in-frame ones; the method was immunoSEQ multiplex PCR. Of about 180,000 clones listed, around three quarters are singletons. Sample: PBMCs. These receptors came from a young woman in good health and CMV-seronegative. Each CDR3 is given with its conserved first and last residue. Each record gives: V gene, J gene, CDR3 protein.

TRBV5-1	TRBJ1-6	CASSLSIWASSYNSPLHF
TRBV7-9	TRBJ2-1	CASSLSLAGAHNEQFF
TRBV10-2	TRBJ2-2	CASPMEGLFVGELFF
TRBV2	TRBJ2-3	CASSRQGTSSTDTQYF
TRBV4-3	TRBJ1-1	CASSQDRGPIEAFF
TRBV18	TRBJ1-5	CASSPRGEPQHF
TRBV30	TRBJ1-5	CAWAGGNNQPQHF
TRBV10-3	TRBJ1-2	CAISESQANYGYTF
TRBV7-9	TRBJ2-7	CASSPRGGNEQYF
TRBV5-1	TRBJ2-3	CASSYEGTRGDTQYF
TRBV5-1	TRBJ1-1	CASSLASGRVDTEAFF
TRBV9	TRBJ1-2	CASSVGGTYGYTF
TRBV4-3	TRBJ2-7	CASSQAFHSSYEQYF
TRBV5-8	TRBJ2-4	CASSLDRVNIQYF
TRBV5-4	TRBJ2-7	CASSLVWGGEQDEQYF
TRBV2	TRBJ2-7	CASSVAGGSYEQYF
TRBV4-3	TRBJ1-1	CASSQEWTGTVRNTEAFF
TRBV5-1	TRBJ2-7	CASSLGLAGGSEQYF
TRBV11-2	TRBJ1-5	CASSLDGSGRQPQHF
TRBV12-5	TRBJ2-1	CASLMTGSYNEQFF
TRBV5-1	TRBJ2-7	CASRLPSSYEQYF
TRBV6-6	TRBJ2-6	CASSYVASGANVLTF
TRBV28	TRBJ1-4	CASRRRDRFLPLSTNEKLFF
TRBV18	TRBJ2-5	CASSPRAGGPQETQYF
TRBV2	TRBJ1-1	CASRLTANTEAFF